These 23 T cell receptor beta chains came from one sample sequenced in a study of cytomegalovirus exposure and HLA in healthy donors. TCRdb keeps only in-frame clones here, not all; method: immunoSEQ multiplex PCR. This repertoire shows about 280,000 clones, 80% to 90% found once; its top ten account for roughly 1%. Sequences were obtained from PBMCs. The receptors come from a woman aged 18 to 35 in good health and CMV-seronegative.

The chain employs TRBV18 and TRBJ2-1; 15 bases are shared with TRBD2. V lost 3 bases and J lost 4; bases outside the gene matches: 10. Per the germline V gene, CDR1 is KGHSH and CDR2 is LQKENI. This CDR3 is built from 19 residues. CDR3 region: CASSPRGLAGGPGYNEQFF. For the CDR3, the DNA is TGTGCCAGCTCACCGCGGGGACTAGCGGGAGGTCCGGGTTACAATGAGCAGTTCTTC.

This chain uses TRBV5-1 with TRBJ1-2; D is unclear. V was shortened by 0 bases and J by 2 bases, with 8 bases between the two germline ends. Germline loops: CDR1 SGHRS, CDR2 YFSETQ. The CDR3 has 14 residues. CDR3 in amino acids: CASSLDRVNYGYTF. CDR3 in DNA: TGCGCCAGCAGCTTGGATCGTGTGAACTATGGCTACACCTTC. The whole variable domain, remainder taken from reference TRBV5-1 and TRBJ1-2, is KAGVTQTPRYLIKTRGQQVTLSCSPISGHRSVSWYQQTPGQGLQFLFEYFSETQRNKGNFPGRFSGRQFSNSRSEMNVSTLELGDSALYLCASSLDRVNYGYTFGSGTRLTVV.

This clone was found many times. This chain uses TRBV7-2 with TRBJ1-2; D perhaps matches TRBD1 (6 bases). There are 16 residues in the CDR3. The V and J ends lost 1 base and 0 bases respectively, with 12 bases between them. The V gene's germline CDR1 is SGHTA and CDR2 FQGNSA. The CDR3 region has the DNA TGTGCCAGCAGCTTAGGGCCAGGGGCCTCTAACTATGGCTACACCTTC. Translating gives CASSLGPGASNYGYTF.

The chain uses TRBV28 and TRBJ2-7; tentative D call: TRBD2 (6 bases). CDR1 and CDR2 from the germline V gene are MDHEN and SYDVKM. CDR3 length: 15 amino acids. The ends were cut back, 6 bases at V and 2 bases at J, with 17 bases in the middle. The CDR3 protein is CASSSPGTSTYEQYF. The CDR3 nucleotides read TGTGCCAGCAGCTCCCCCGGGACTTCTACCTACGAGCAGTACTTC. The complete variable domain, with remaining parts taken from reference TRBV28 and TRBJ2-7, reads DVKVTQSSRYLVKRTGEKVFLECVQDMDHENMFWYRQDPGLGLRLIYFSYDVKMKEKGDIPEGYSVSREKKERFSLILESASTNQTSMYLCASSSPGTSTYEQYFGPGTRLTVT.

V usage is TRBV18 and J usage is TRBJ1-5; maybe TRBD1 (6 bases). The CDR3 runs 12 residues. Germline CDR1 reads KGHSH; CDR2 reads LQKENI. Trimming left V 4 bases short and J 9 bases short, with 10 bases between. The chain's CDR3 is CASSQGVGPQHF. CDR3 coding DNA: TGTGCCAGCTCACAGGGGGTGGGGCCCCAGCATTTT.

The CDR3 loop reads CASSMDGTYEQYF. The CDR3 nucleotides read TGTGCCAGCAGCATGGACGGTACCTACGAGCAGTACTTC. This chain uses TRBV5-6 with TRBJ2-7, with no clear D. V dropped 4 bases and J dropped 2 bases, with 10 bases sitting between them. The length of the CDR3 is 13 residues. Germline values: CDR1 SGHDT, CDR2 YYEEEE. The full variable domain, rest sourced from reference TRBV5-6 and TRBJ2-7, is DAGVTQSPTHLIKTRGQQVTLRCSPKSGHDTVSWYQQALGQGPQFIFQYYEEEERQRGNFPDRFSGHQFPNYSSELNVNALLLGDSALYLCASSMDGTYEQYFGPGTRLTVT.

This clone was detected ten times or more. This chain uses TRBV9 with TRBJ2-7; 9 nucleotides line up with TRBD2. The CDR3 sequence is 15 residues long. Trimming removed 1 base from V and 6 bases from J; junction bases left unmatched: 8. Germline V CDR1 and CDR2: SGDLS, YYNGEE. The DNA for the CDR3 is TGTGCCAGCAGCGTAACCGTAGCGGGAGTTGGCGAGCAGTACTTC. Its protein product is CASSVTVAGVGEQYF.

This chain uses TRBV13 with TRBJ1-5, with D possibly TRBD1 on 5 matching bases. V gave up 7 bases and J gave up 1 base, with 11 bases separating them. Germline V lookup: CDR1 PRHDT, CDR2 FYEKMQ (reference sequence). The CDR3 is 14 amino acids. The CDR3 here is CASTLGGSNQPQHF. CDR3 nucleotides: TGTGCCAGCACCCTTGGGGGGAGCAATCAGCCCCAGCATTTT.

CDR3 DNA: TGTGCCAGCAGCCAAGAATCGGGGGTCAATGAGCAGTTCTTC. Translating gives CASSQESGVNEQFF. This chain links TRBV14 with TRBJ2-1, with D tentatively TRBD2 (6 bases). There are 14 residues in the CDR3. Looked up from germline, CDR1 is SGHDN and CDR2 is FVKESK. V gave up 0 bases and J gave up 6 bases, with 9 bases separating them.

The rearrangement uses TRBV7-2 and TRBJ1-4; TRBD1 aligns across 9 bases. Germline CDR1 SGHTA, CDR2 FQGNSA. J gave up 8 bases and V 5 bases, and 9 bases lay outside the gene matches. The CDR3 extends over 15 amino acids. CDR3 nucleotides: TGTGCCAGCAGCGTCGGACAGGGGACCGGGGAAAAACTGTTTTTT. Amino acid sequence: CASSVGQGTGEKLFF.

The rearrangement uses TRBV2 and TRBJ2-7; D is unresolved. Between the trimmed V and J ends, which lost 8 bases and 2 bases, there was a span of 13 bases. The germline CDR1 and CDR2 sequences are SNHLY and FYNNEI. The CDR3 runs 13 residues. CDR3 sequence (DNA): TGTGCCAGCTATGGTGAGGAGCCCTACGAGCAGTACTTC. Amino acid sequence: CASYGEEPYEQYF.

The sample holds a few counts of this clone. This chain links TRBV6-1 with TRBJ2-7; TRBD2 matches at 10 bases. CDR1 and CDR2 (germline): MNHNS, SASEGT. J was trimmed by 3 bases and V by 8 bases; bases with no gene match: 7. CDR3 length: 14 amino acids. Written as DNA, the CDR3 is TGTGCCAGCGGTCTAGCGGGAGCTCACTACGAGCAGTACTTC. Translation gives CASGLAGAHYEQYF.

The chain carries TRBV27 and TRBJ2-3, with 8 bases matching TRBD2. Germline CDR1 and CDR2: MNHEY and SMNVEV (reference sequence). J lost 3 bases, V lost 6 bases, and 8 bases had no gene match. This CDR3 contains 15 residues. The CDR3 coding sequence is TGTGCCAGCAGCCCGAGCGGGAGATATACAGATACGCAGTATTTT. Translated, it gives CASSPSGRYTDTQYF.

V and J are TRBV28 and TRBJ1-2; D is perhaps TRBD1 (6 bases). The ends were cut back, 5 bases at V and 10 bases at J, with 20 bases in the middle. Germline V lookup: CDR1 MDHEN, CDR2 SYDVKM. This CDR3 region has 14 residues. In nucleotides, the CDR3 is TGTGCCAGCAGTGGACCGGGACACGGTATTGACTACACCTTC. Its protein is CASSGPGHGIDYTF.

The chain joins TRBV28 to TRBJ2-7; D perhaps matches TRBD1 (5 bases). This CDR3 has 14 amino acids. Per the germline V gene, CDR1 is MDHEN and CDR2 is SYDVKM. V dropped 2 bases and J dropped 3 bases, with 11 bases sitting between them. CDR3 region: CASSLAAGNYEQYF. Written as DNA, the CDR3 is TGTGCCAGCAGTTTAGCGGCAGGGAACTACGAGCAGTACTTC.

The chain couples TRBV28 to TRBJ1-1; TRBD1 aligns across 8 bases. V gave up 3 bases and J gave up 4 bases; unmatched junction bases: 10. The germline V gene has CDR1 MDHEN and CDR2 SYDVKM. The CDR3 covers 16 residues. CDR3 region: CASSLGAETGVTEAFF. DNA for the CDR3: TGTGCCAGCAGTTTGGGGGCGGAGACAGGGGTCACTGAAGCTTTCTTT.

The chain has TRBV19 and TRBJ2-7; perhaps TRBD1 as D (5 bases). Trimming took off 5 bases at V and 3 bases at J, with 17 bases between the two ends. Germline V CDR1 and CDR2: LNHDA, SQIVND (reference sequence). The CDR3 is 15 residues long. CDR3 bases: TGTGCCAGTAGTCCCCCCCGGACACACGTCTACGAGCAGTACTTC. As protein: CASSPPRTHVYEQYF.

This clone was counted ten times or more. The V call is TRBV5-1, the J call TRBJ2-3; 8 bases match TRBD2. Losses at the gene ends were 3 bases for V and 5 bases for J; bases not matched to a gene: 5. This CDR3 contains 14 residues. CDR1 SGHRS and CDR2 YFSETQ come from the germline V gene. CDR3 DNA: TGCGCCAGCAGCTCGGGGGGGCCAGAAGATACGCAGTATTTT. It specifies CASSSGGPEDTQYF.

CDR3 amino acids: CASSYSYGNTGELFF. In DNA, the CDR3 is TGTGCCAGCAGTTACTCGTACGGGAACACCGGGGAGCTGTTTTTT. The J gene is TRBJ2-2, the V gene TRBV6-5; the D is unclear. Germline CDR1 reads MNHEY; CDR2 reads SVGAGI. V was shortened by 0 bases and J by 1 base, with 6 bases between the two germline ends. The CDR3 sequence is 15 residues long.

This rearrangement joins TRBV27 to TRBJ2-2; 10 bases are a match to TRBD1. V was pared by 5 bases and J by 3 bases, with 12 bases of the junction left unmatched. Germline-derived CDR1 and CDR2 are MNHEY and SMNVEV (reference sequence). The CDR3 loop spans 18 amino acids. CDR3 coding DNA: TGTGCCAGCAGTCGAAAACTCTGGGGACAGGGGTACACCGGGGAGCTGTTTTTT. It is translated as CASSRKLWGQGYTGELFF.

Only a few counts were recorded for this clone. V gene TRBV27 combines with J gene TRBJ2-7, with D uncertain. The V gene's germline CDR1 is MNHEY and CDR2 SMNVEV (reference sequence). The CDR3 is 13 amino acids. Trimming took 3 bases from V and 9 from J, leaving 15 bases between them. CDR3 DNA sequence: TGTGCCAGCAGTTTTAGCCTTACGAGTGGGCAGTACTTC. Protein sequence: CASSFSLTSGQYF.

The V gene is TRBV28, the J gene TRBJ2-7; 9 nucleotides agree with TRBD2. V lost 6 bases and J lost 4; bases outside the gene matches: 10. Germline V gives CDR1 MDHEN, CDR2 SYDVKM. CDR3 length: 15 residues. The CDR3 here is CASSVLFAGGYEQYF. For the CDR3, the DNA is TGTGCCAGCAGCGTCCTTTTCGCGGGAGGGTACGAGCAGTACTTC. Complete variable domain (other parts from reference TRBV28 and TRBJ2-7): DVKVTQSSRYLVKRTGEKVFLECVQDMDHENMFWYRQDPGLGLRLIYFSYDVKMKEKGDIPEGYSVSREKKERFSLILESASTNQTSMYLCASSVLFAGGYEQYFGPGTRLTVT.

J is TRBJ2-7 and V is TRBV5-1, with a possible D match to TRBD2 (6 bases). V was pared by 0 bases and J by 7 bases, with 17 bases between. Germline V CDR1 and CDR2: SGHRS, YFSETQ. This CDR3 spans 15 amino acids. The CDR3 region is CASSLAAGNPLEQYF. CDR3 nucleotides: TGCGCCAGCAGCTTGGCCGCGGGGAACCCTCTGGAGCAGTACTTC.